The 5 T cell receptor beta chains listed next were all sequenced from one sample in a study of blood T cell repertoires in COVID-19. The data were produced by immunoSEQ multiplex PCR, yet TCRdb's version contains in-frame clones alone and is incomplete. The sample holds more than 100,000 clones, roughly 87% seen once. Sample: peripheral blood. These receptors were obtained from a woman at least 80 years old in a cohort sampled during active COVID-19.

The chain combines TRBV6-1 with TRBJ2-3; 10 bases map to TRBD2. With V trimmed by 0 bases and J by 1 base, 1 base remained unmatched. The CDR3 length is 16 residues. CDR1 is MNHNS, CDR2 SASEGT, per germline. CDR3 sequence: CASSEALAGGTDTQYF. The CDR3 DNA reads TGTGCCAGCAGTGAAGCGCTAGCGGGGGGCACAGATACGCAGTATTTT.

This chain connects TRBV10-3 to TRBJ2-1; 13 positions agree with TRBD2. CDR1 is ENHRY, CDR2 SYGVKD, per germline. The CDR3 loop spans 15 amino acids. Trimming took 6 bases from V and 8 from J; bases not matched to a gene: 7. The CDR3 reads CAIRGAGLAGDEQFF. The CDR3 region has the DNA TGTGCCATCAGGGGAGCTGGACTAGCGGGGGATGAGCAGTTCTTC.

The chain has TRBV2 and TRBJ2-1, with D possibly matching TRBD1 (6 bases). The V gene lost 2 bases and the J gene lost 7 bases, with 12 bases spanning the gap. Germline V gene data show CDR1 as SNHLY and CDR2 as FYNNEI. This CDR3 spans 14 amino acids. As DNA, the CDR3 is TGTGCCAGCAGTGAACAGGGGATAAGGAATGAGCAGTTCTTC. Translated: CASSEQGIRNEQFF.

This clone was seen once. The chain combines TRBV6-5 with TRBJ2-5, with 10 nucleotides matching TRBD2. Germline CDR1 and CDR2: MNHEY and SVGAGI. The J segment lost 3 bases and the V segment lost 0 bases, leaving 4 bases of the junction unmatched. This CDR3 has 16 amino acids. CDR3 coding DNA: TGTGCCAGCAGTTACTCGGCTAGCGGGAGCAAAGAGACCCAGTACTTC. Protein product: CASSYSASGSKETQYF.

The chain carries TRBV24-1 and TRBJ2-7, with TRBD1 matching 9 bases. The CDR3 runs 14 residues. Germline CDR1 KGHDR, CDR2 SFDVKD. J was trimmed by 5 bases and V by 3 bases; bases with no gene match: 4. Written as DNA, the CDR3 is TGTGCCACCAGTGATCGGACAGGGGTAAACGAGCAGTACTTC. Protein product: CATSDRTGVNEQYF.